The rows below give T cell receptor beta chains drawn from one sample of a study of spatial heterogeneity in lung cancer. TCRdb re-derived calls from the 5' RACE reads in MiXCR, one entry per CDR3 protein. Of around 19,000 distinct CDR3 sequences listed, around a fifth are singletons. The sample in question was PBMCs, obtained at surgery. These receptors all come from a male donor with early-stage non-small cell lung cancer. Each CDR3 is given with its conserved first and last residue. A D gene is named only where the DNA matches it firmly. Only part of the rows carry a size: once, few, many, or a class if the clone is expanded.

abundance: -; d_gene: -; v_gene: TRBV12-3/TRBV12-4; j_gene: TRBJ1-3; CDR3aa: CASSLSRAGNTIYF; CDR3nt: TGTGCCAGCAGTTTATCCAGGGCTGGAAACACCATATATTTT
abundance: many; d_gene: -; v_gene: TRBV11-1; j_gene: TRBJ2-1; CDR3aa: CASSLPRRGPRHEQFF; CDR3nt: TGTGCCAGCAGCCTCCCACGCAGGGGACCCCGCCATGAGCAGTTCTTC
abundance: many; d_gene: TRBD1; v_gene: TRBV2; j_gene: TRBJ1-2; CDR3aa: CASQMETGAPYGYTF; CDR3nt: TGTGCCAGCCAAATGGAGACAGGGGCCCCTTATGGCTACACCTTC
abundance: many; d_gene: -; v_gene: TRBV7-2; j_gene: TRBJ1-5; CDR3aa: CASSLSGRINQPQHF; CDR3nt: TGTGCCAGCAGCTTATCCGGACGGATCAATCAGCCCCAGCATTTT
abundance: many; d_gene: TRBD1; v_gene: TRBV7-9; j_gene: TRBJ1-1; CDR3aa: CASSLVRRDSNGGNTEAFF; CDR3nt: TGTGCCAGCAGCTTAGTAAGAAGGGACAGCAACGGGGGTAACACTGAAGCTTTCTTT
abundance: many; d_gene: TRBD1; v_gene: TRBV4-2; j_gene: TRBJ1-5; CDR3aa: CASSQDTGGQPQHF; CDR3nt: TGTGCCAGCAGCCAAGATACAGGGGGGCAGCCCCAGCATTTT
abundance: -; d_gene: -; v_gene: TRBV6-1; j_gene: TRBJ2-1; CDR3aa: CASSELRGQFF; CDR3nt: TGTGCCAGCAGTGAATTGAGGGGGCAGTTCTTC
abundance: many; d_gene: -; v_gene: TRBV27; j_gene: TRBJ1-2; CDR3aa: CASSLGQVYGYTF; CDR3nt: TGTGCCAGCAGTTTGGGGCAGGTCTATGGCTACACCTTC
abundance: medium-sized; d_gene: -; v_gene: TRBV6-2/TRBV6-3; j_gene: TRBJ2-7; CDR3aa: CASSLTAREQYF; CDR3nt: TGTGCCAGCAGTTTGACGGCGCGCGAGCAGTACTTC
abundance: -; d_gene: TRBD1; v_gene: TRBV29-1; j_gene: TRBJ1-1; CDR3aa: CSVVDRGLFTEAFF; CDR3nt: TGCAGCGTTGTTGATAGGGGGCTGTTTACTGAAGCTTTCTTT
abundance: medium-sized; d_gene: -; v_gene: TRBV20-1; j_gene: TRBJ2-5; CDR3aa: CSASPPGEETQYF; CDR3nt: TGCAGTGCTAGTCCCCCTGGGGAAGAGACCCAGTACTTC
abundance: few; d_gene: TRBD1; v_gene: TRBV9; j_gene: TRBJ1-4; CDR3aa: CASSVTGTREKLFF; CDR3nt: TGTGCCAGCAGCGTGACAGGGACGAGGGAAAAACTGTTTTTT
abundance: -; d_gene: TRBD1; v_gene: TRBV19; j_gene: TRBJ1-2; CDR3aa: CASRPDRNLYGYTF; CDR3nt: TGTGCCAGTAGGCCGGACAGGAATCTTTATGGCTACACCTTC
abundance: -; d_gene: -; v_gene: TRBV29-1; j_gene: TRBJ1-2; CDR3aa: CSALPTGGYTF; CDR3nt: TGCAGCGCCCTACCGACGGGGGGCTACACCTTC
abundance: many; d_gene: -; v_gene: TRBV4-2; j_gene: TRBJ2-1; CDR3aa: CASSQLYSSYNEQFF; CDR3nt: TGTGCCAGCAGCCAACTATACAGCTCCTACAATGAGCAGTTCTTC
abundance: -; d_gene: -; v_gene: TRBV30; j_gene: TRBJ2-3; CDR3aa: CAWTPPVRDLGDTQYF; CDR3nt: TGTGCCTGGACGCCCCCAGTCCGGGACTTAGGAGATACGCAGTATTTT
abundance: -; d_gene: TRBD2; v_gene: TRBV7-9; j_gene: TRBJ2-7; CDR3aa: CASSLDSGGFYEQYF; CDR3nt: TGTGCCAGCAGCTTAGACAGCGGGGGGTTCTACGAGCAGTACTTC
abundance: few; d_gene: -; v_gene: TRBV6-6; j_gene: TRBJ1-5; CDR3aa: CASSPTGLKGNQPQHF; CDR3nt: TGCGCCAGCAGTCCGACCGGACTGAAGGGCAATCAGCCCCAGCATTTT
abundance: -; d_gene: -; v_gene: TRBV6-6; j_gene: TRBJ1-4; CDR3aa: CASCFQDPNEKLFF; CDR3nt: TGTGCCAGTTGCTTCCAGGACCCCAATGAAAAACTGTTTTTT
abundance: few; d_gene: -; v_gene: TRBV7-6; j_gene: TRBJ2-7; CDR3aa: CASSAIPDYEQYF; CDR3nt: TGTGCCAGCAGCGCGATCCCCGACTACGAGCAGTACTTC
abundance: -; d_gene: -; v_gene: TRBV25-1; j_gene: TRBJ2-1; CDR3aa: CASIRGESSYNEQFF; CDR3nt: TGTGCCAGCATCAGAGGGGAGAGCTCCTACAATGAGCAGTTCTTC
abundance: many; d_gene: TRBD2; v_gene: TRBV28; j_gene: TRBJ2-1; CDR3aa: CASSFQRGWNEQFF; CDR3nt: TGTGCCAGCAGTTTCCAGCGGGGCTGGAATGAGCAGTTCTTC
abundance: many; d_gene: -; v_gene: TRBV29-1; j_gene: TRBJ2-3; CDR3aa: CSVEAEVRATDTQYF; CDR3nt: TGCAGCGTTGAAGCAGAGGTCAGGGCCACAGATACGCAGTATTTT
abundance: many; d_gene: -; v_gene: TRBV5-1; j_gene: TRBJ1-1; CDR3aa: CASASGIMNTEAFF; CDR3nt: TGCGCCAGCGCCTCCGGGATCATGAACACTGAAGCTTTCTTT
abundance: -; d_gene: -; v_gene: TRBV6-2/TRBV6-3; j_gene: TRBJ1-2; CDR3aa: CASSHREEYGYTF; CDR3nt: TGTGCCAGCAGTCACAGGGAGGAGTATGGCTACACCTTC
abundance: many; d_gene: -; v_gene: TRBV6-5; j_gene: TRBJ1-6; CDR3aa: CASSKEIPSSYNSPLHF; CDR3nt: TGTGCCAGCAGCAAGGAGATTCCGAGCTCCTATAATTCACCCCTCCACTTT
abundance: -; d_gene: -; v_gene: TRBV2; j_gene: TRBJ2-3; CDR3aa: CASSQRRVTDTQYF; CDR3nt: TGTGCCAGCAGCCAACGCCGGGTCACAGATACGCAGTATTTT